This T cell receptor (beta chain) was sequenced in a study of CD8+ T cells in alopecia areata. Comments on this clone: TCRdb and the translated DNA give different amino acids at residue 11; the protein presented here is the one translated from the DNA. Gene names refer to mouse genes. The read halts 3 residues ahead of the CDR3 end, with the missing end drawn from the germline J gene.

Reverse transcription of extracted RNA yielded cDNA, which provided the sequencing template. Assay: immunoSEQ multiplex PCR; the TCRdb copy retains only in-frame clones and omits some. Observed are around 110,000 clones, no singletons, with the top ten taking less than 20%. The CDR3 is 14 amino acids. Germline loops: CDR1 FNHDT, CDR2 SITEND (reference sequence). The V and J ends lost 4 bases and 0 bases respectively, with 8 bases between them. The receptor's source is a C3H/HeJ mouse with alopecia areata. MHC haplotype here: H2-k. The V gene is TRBV19, the J gene TRBJ1-3, with D maybe TRBD1 (5 bases). Sequenced: lesional skin. CDR3 DNA (partial): TGTGCCAGCAGTGACAGAGTTTCTGGAAATACG. Translation: CASSDRVSGNT. Given in full, the CDR3 is CASSDRVSGNTLYF.